What follows are 2 T cell receptor beta chains derived from one specimen sequenced in a study of cytomegalovirus exposure and HLA in healthy donors. The study ran its PCR with 60 Vbeta and 13 Jbeta primers. Generated by immunoSEQ multiplex PCR, the TCRdb table keeps only in-frame clones and is missing some. The sample lists about 180,000 clones, around 80% occurring once. The sequencing sample was made of PBMCs. The receptors were sampled from a man aged 18 to 29 in good health and CMV-seronegative.

The chain uses TRBV11-2 and TRBJ2-6; D ambiguous. The length of the CDR3 is 14 residues. The V and J ends lost 5 bases and 1 base respectively, with 6 bases between them. The germline gives CDR1 SGHAT, CDR2 FQNNGV. This CDR3 reads CASSRESGANVLTF. The CDR3 nucleotides read TGTGCCAGCAGCCGTGAGTCTGGGGCCAACGTCCTGACTTTC. The complete variable domain, with remaining parts taken from reference TRBV11-2 and TRBJ2-6, reads EAGVAQSPRYKIIEKRQSVAFWCNPISGHATLYWYQQILGQGPKLLIQFQNNGVVDDSQLPKDRFSAERLKGVDSTLKIQPAKLEDSAVYLCASSRESGANVLTFGAGSRLTVL.

CDR3 region: CASGDRGRQGNQPQHF. CDR3 bases: TGTGCCAGCGGGGACAGGGGGCGGCAAGGCAATCAGCCCCAGCATTTT. The chain combines TRBV19 with TRBJ1-5; the match to TRBD1 covers 12 bases. The germline V gene encodes CDR1 LNHDA and CDR2 SQIVND (reference sequence). The CDR3 is made up of 16 amino acids. With V trimmed by 9 bases and J by 2 bases, 8 bases remained unmatched. Combining the CDR3 with reference TRBV19 and TRBJ1-5 gives the whole variable domain DGGITQSPKYLFRKEGQNVTLSCEQNLNHDAMYWYRQDPGQGLRLIYYSQIVNDFQKGDIAEGYSVSREKKESFPLTVTSAQKNPTAFYLCASGDRGRQGNQPQHFGDGTRLSIL.